The 25 T cell receptor beta chains listed next were all sequenced from one sample in a study of T cells in narcolepsy. Profiled with immunoSEQ multiplex PCR; TCRdb holds only in-frame clones, not every one. The profile shows around 25,000 clones, 81% of them singletons. Sequenced input: memory (CD45RA-) CD4+ T cells from blood. These receptors were obtained from a human donor in good health.

The chain employs TRBV7-9 and TRBJ1-4, with D unresolved. The CDR3 consists of 15 residues. CDR1 and CDR2 (germline): SEHNR, FQNEAQ (reference sequence). The V and J ends lost 5 bases and 5 bases respectively, with 15 bases between them. The CDR3 sequence is CASSRVLPGNEKLFF. CDR3 nucleotide sequence: TGTGCCAGCAGCCGAGTTCTCCCGGGGAATGAAAAACTGTTTTTT.

The chain carries TRBV5-6 and TRBJ1-1; weak D call: TRBD1 (5 bases). Germline CDR1 reads SGHDT; CDR2 reads YYEEEE. This CDR3 contains 14 residues. Trimming shortened V by 2 bases and J by 5 bases, and 13 bases separated the two germline ends. The CDR3 here is CASSFFGTPTEAFF. As DNA, the CDR3 is TGTGCCAGCAGCTTCTTCGGGACTCCAACTGAAGCTTTCTTT.

Here the CDR3 reads CASSFRPGRTSGTSSYNEQFF. In DNA, the CDR3 is TGTGCCAGCAGTTTTCGTCCCGGGCGGACTAGCGGGACTTCCTCCTACAATGAGCAGTTCTTC. The J gene is TRBJ2-1, the V gene TRBV28, with 12 bases aligning to TRBD2. The germline V gene has CDR1 MDHEN and CDR2 SYDVKM. The length of the CDR3 is 21 residues. The ends lost 3 bases at V and 0 bases at J; junction bases unmatched: 15.

The V gene is TRBV30, the J gene TRBJ1-2, with D unclear. CDR1 is GTSNPN, CDR2 SVGIG, per germline (reference sequence). This CDR3 is 12 amino acids long. Trimming removed 0 bases from V and 7 bases from J, with 9 bases in between. In nucleotides, the CDR3 is TGTGCCTGGAGTGTAGACGGTCTTGGCTACACCTTC. Amino acids: CAWSVDGLGYTF.

J is TRBJ2-7 and V is TRBV2, with D perhaps TRBD2 (7 bases). Germline V gene data show CDR1 as SNHLY and CDR2 as FYNNEI. The V and J ends lost 5 bases and 3 bases respectively, with 26 bases between them. The CDR3 length is 18 residues. For the CDR3, the DNA is TGTGCCAGCAGTAAACAGGGTATGGTAGGGACTATGAACTACGAGCAGTACTTC. Translation gives CASSKQGMVGTMNYEQYF.

In DNA, the CDR3 is TGTGCCAGCAGACTAGGGGTAGGTAGGCATAGCCCTCAAGAGACCCAGTACTTC. This sequence encodes CASRLGVGRHSPQETQYF. This chain joins TRBV7-9 and TRBJ2-5; D tentatively fits TRBD1 or TRBD2 (5 bases each). Germline-derived CDR1 and CDR2 are SEHNR and FQNEAQ (reference sequence). This CDR3 has 18 residues. With 6 bases removed from V and 2 bases from J, the gap between germline ends came to 25 bases.

The chain has TRBV30 and TRBJ2-5, with a possible D match to TRBD1 (5 bases). The V and J ends lost 1 base and 5 bases respectively, with 8 bases between them. The CDR3 is made up of 12 amino acids. Germline V gene sequence: CDR1 GTSNPN, CDR2 SVGIG (reference sequence). CDR3 in DNA: TGTGCCTGGAGTGGGGGCCTGGAGACCCAGTACTTC. Translated: CAWSGGLETQYF.

V and J are TRBV7-2 and TRBJ2-3, with 16 positions matching TRBD2. This CDR3 is 17 amino acids long. V gave up 4 bases and J gave up 4 bases; unmatched junction bases: 5. CDR1 SGHTA and CDR2 FQGNSA come from the germline V gene. The CDR3 reads CASSSGLAGGSADTQYF. For the CDR3, the DNA is TGTGCCAGCAGCTCGGGACTAGCGGGAGGGAGCGCAGATACGCAGTATTTT.

The V call is TRBV9, the J call TRBJ2-3; D may be TRBD2 (6 bases). The CDR3 covers 15 residues. The germline CDR1 and CDR2 sequences are SGDLS and YYNGEE. V lost 4 bases to trimming and J lost 3 bases, with 15 bases between them. The CDR3 loop reads CASSSRGRGTDTQYF. The CDR3 nucleotides read TGTGCCAGCAGCTCACGGGGCCGGGGGACAGATACGCAGTATTTT.

This chain uses TRBV28 with TRBJ2-7; TRBD2 agrees at 14 bases. The germline CDR1 and CDR2 sequences are MDHEN and SYDVKM. The CDR3 is 15 amino acids. After removal of 6 bases from V and 7 bases from J, the junction contained 8 bases not matched to a gene. CDR3 in amino acids: CASSLGTSGSREQYF. The CDR3 DNA is TGTGCCAGCAGCCTGGGGACTAGCGGGAGTAGGGAGCAGTACTTC.

The chain is built from TRBV5-4 and TRBJ2-5; D is unclear. CDR3 length: 13 residues. Germline-derived CDR1 and CDR2 are SGHNT and YYREEE (reference sequence). V was shortened by 4 bases and J by 5 bases, with 12 bases between the two germline ends. As DNA, the CDR3 is TGTGCCAGCAGCCCGACCCCGATGGAGACCCAGTACTTC. This codes for CASSPTPMETQYF.

The CDR3 nucleotides read TGTGCCAGCAGCTTAGGAGGGGGACTAGCGGGAAAATACAATGAGCAGTTCTTC. This sequence encodes CASSLGGGLAGKYNEQFF. The chain is built from TRBV7-9 and TRBJ2-1, with 13 bases matching TRBD2. Trimming at V came to 1 base and at J to 4 bases, leaving 7 bases not matched to a gene. CDR1 SEHNR and CDR2 FQNEAQ come from the germline V gene (reference sequence). This CDR3 is 18 amino acids long.

This clone was counted once. The gene calls are TRBV7-2 and TRBJ1-1; D is perhaps TRBD1 (5 bases). The length of the CDR3 is 16 residues. The V end lost 1 base, the J end lost 7 bases, and 19 bases lay between the germline ends. Per the germline V gene, CDR1 is SGHTA and CDR2 is FQGNSA. For the CDR3, the DNA is TGTGCCAGCAGCTTAGGTTCGGGGCTATTGGGTGGTGAAGCTTTCTTT. This encodes CASSLGSGLLGGEAFF.

V and J are TRBV15 and TRBJ1-1; 7 positions agree with TRBD1. The J segment lost 1 base and the V segment lost 5 bases, leaving 4 bases of the junction unmatched. The CDR3 consists of 14 residues. Germline V gene data show CDR1 as LNHNV and CDR2 as YYDKDF (reference sequence). This CDR3 reads CATSGGQANTEAFF. CDR3 DNA sequence: TGTGCCACCAGCGGAGGACAGGCGAACACTGAAGCTTTCTTT.

The chain couples TRBV7-2 to TRBJ2-3; TRBD2 aligns across 14 bases. The CDR3 has 17 residues. Germline lookup yields CDR1 SGHTA and CDR2 FQGNSA. Losses at the gene ends were 5 bases for V and 2 bases for J; bases not matched to a gene: 6. CDR3 nucleotide sequence: TGTGCCAGCAGCGACCGACTAGCGGGGGGGAACACAGATACGCAGTATTTT. As protein: CASSDRLAGGNTDTQYF.

The V and J genes are TRBV6-5 and TRBJ2-1, with 12 bases matching TRBD2. This CDR3 is 14 amino acids long. In germline, CDR1 is MNHEY, CDR2 SVGAGI. The ends lost 10 bases at V and 3 bases at J; junction bases unmatched: 4. CDR3 sequence: CATKTSGGYNEQFF. The DNA of the CDR3 is TGTGCCACCAAGACTAGCGGGGGCTACAATGAGCAGTTCTTC.

This chain joins TRBV2 and TRBJ2-2; no definite D call. The V end was cut by 4 bases, the J end by 4 bases, with 7 bases between. This CDR3 has 13 amino acids. Germline loops: CDR1 SNHLY, CDR2 FYNNEI. The CDR3 sequence is CASSGLSTGELFF. The CDR3 DNA sequence: TGTGCCAGCAGTGGTCTTTCCACCGGGGAGCTGTTTTTT.

The chain links TRBV6-6 to TRBJ1-2; 7 bases fit TRBD1. J was trimmed by 4 bases and V by 2 bases; bases with no gene match: 4. The germline gives CDR1 MNHNY, CDR2 SVGAGI (reference sequence). The CDR3 consists of 14 residues. The CDR3 sequence is CASSYRDSPYGYTF. DNA for the CDR3: TGTGCCAGCAGTTACCGGGACAGCCCCTATGGCTACACCTTC.

The CDR3 region is CASSPDRDTGELFF. The CDR3 DNA sequence: TGTGCCAGCAGCCCTGACAGAGACACCGGGGAGCTGTTTTTT. The chain combines TRBV7-9 with TRBJ2-2; possible D gene TRBD1, 5 bases. This CDR3 contains 14 residues. The V and J ends lost 5 bases and 3 bases respectively, with 10 bases between them. Germline loops: CDR1 SEHNR, CDR2 FQNEAQ (reference sequence).

The rearrangement joins TRBV6-6 to TRBJ1-4; 8 nucleotides align to TRBD1. Germline lookup yields CDR1 MNHNY and CDR2 SVGAGI (reference sequence). The CDR3 spans 15 residues. V lost 5 bases, J lost 8 bases, and 10 bases stayed unmatched. For the CDR3, the DNA is TGTGCCAGCAGTCCCCAGACAGGGGCGGAAGAAAAACTGTTTTTT. Protein: CASSPQTGAEEKLFF.

V is TRBV19 and J is TRBJ1-5; D is unclear. The germline V gene encodes CDR1 LNHDA and CDR2 SQIVND (reference sequence). The germline V and J ends were trimmed by 3 bases and 7 bases, with 16 bases remaining between them. This CDR3 region has 15 residues. CDR3 region: CASSMSPQEYQPQHF. The CDR3 DNA follows: TGTGCCAGTAGTATGTCCCCCCAGGAATACCAGCCCCAGCATTTT.

The genes are TRBV6-5 and TRBJ2-7; 11 bases fit TRBD1. This CDR3 spans 14 amino acids. Looked up from germline, CDR1 is MNHEY and CDR2 is SVGAGI. The ends lost 8 bases at V and 2 bases at J; junction bases unmatched: 5. The CDR3 DNA reads as TGTGCCAGCGTAGTGGACAGGGGGCCCTACGAGCAGTACTTC. This encodes CASVVDRGPYEQYF.

V and J are TRBV25-1 and TRBJ2-7, with 10 bases that match TRBD1. V shed 11 bases, J shed 5 bases, and the junction held 9 bases outside the gene matches. CDR1 and CDR2 (germline): MGHDK, SYGVNS. This CDR3 comprises 13 residues. In DNA form, the CDR3 reads TGTGCCTCGGCCAGACAGGGGGCCCACGAGCAGTACTTC. This gives the protein CASARQGAHEQYF.

V gene TRBV29-1 combines with J gene TRBJ2-5, with 8 bases matching TRBD1. The CDR3 runs 15 residues. Germline assignment: CDR1 SQVTM and CDR2 ANQGSEA. The V gene end was trimmed by 8 bases and the J gene end by 6 bases; junction bases not matched to a gene: 17. The CDR3 loop is CSTPEGAGGTKTQYF. CDR3 in DNA: TGCAGCACTCCGGAGGGGGCAGGGGGCACGAAGACCCAGTACTTC.

The chain has TRBV28 and TRBJ1-2; 7 bases align to TRBD1. Per the germline V gene, CDR1 is MDHEN and CDR2 is SYDVKM. J was trimmed by 8 bases and V by 3 bases; bases with no gene match: 9. The CDR3 is 14 residues long. The CDR3 DNA follows: TGTGCCAGCAGTTTCCGCCGGGACAGCAAAGGCTACACCTTC. The encoded protein is CASSFRRDSKGYTF.